One and the same sample provided the 14 T cell receptor beta chains below, sequenced in a study of siplizumab effects on memory and regulatory T cells. The table came from immunoSEQ multiplex PCR; TCRdb's copy has only in-frame clones and leaves some out. Of roughly 70,000 clones in the sample, 93% were seen once. The material sequenced was CD8+ T cells sorted from blood. The source is a human donor in good health.

The chain has TRBV7-9 and TRBJ1-1; tentative D call: TRBD1 (6 bases). The CDR3 is 12 amino acids. V lost 5 bases and J lost 12, with 16 bases in between. CDR1 is SEHNR and CDR2 is FQNEAQ in the germline V gene (reference sequence). This CDR3 is CASSRPAGQTFF. The CDR3 nucleotides are TGTGCCAGCAGCCGGCCGGCCGGACAGACTTTCTTT. Based on the CDR3 plus reference TRBV7-9 and TRBJ1-1, the full variable domain is DTGVSQNPRHKITKRGQNVTFRCDPISEHNRLYWYRQTLGQGPEFLTYFQNEAQLEKSRLLSDRFSAERPKGSFSTLEIQRTEQGDSAMYLCASSRPAGQTFFGQGTRLTVV.

J is TRBJ2-1 and V is TRBV27; TRBD2 agrees at 12 bases. The CDR3 contains 13 residues. Unmatched junction bases numbered 5, after V lost 2 bases and J lost 15 bases. The V gene's germline CDR1 is MNHEY and CDR2 SMNVEV (reference sequence). The CDR3 DNA follows: TGTGCCAGCAGTTTAGGGCTAGCGGGGGGGCTGTTCTTC. Translation: CASSLGLAGGLFF.

The chain carries TRBV2 and TRBJ2-1; D call uncertain. Trimming shortened V by 8 bases and J by 0 bases, and 8 bases separated the two germline ends. Germline V gene lookup returns CDR1 SNHLY and CDR2 FYNNEI. The CDR3 runs to 13 residues. The DNA of the CDR3 is TGTGCCAGCCGGACCTCCTCCTACAATGAGCAGTTCTTC. Translated: CASRTSSYNEQFF.

V usage is TRBV25-1 and J usage is TRBJ2-7, with a possible D match to TRBD1 (8 bases). The CDR3 length is 15 residues. Trimming removed 6 bases at V and 0 bases at J, with 15 bases between. Germline V CDR1 and CDR2: MGHDK, SYGVNS. CDR3 DNA: TGTGCCAGCAGGCCACAGGGGGGGAGCTCCTACGAGCAGTACTTC. Its protein product is CASRPQGGSSYEQYF.

V gene TRBV11-3 combines with J gene TRBJ2-7, with 9 positions matching TRBD1. V trimming: 3 bases; J trimming: 4 bases; junction bases outside the gene matches: 7. Germline V gives CDR1 SGHNT, CDR2 YENEEA. The CDR3 contains 15 residues. Here the CDR3 reads CASSLGTTGGYEQYF. The CDR3 DNA sequence: TGTGCCAGCAGCTTGGGGACGACAGGGGGATACGAGCAGTACTTC.

V gene TRBV9 combines with J gene TRBJ2-7; D may be TRBD1 (5 bases). The V end was cut by 0 bases, the J end by 0 bases, with 10 bases between. Looked up from germline, CDR1 is SGDLS and CDR2 is YYNGEE. The CDR3 extends over 15 amino acids. The CDR3 DNA reads TGTGCCAGCAGCGTAGAGGGCAGGGACTCCTACGAGCAGTACTTC. It is translated as CASSVEGRDSYEQYF.

As for this clone: Other DNA sequences in this sample translate to the same CDR3. The rearrangement links TRBV28 to TRBJ2-7, with D unresolved. The CDR3 is made up of 12 amino acids. Per germline, CDR1 MDHEN and CDR2 SYDVKM. V was clipped by 1 base and J by 3 bases, with 4 bases between them. CDR3 nucleotides: TGTGCCAGCAGTTTATCCAGCTACGAGCAGTACTTC. This gives the protein CASSLSSYEQYF.

The J gene is TRBJ2-1, the V gene TRBV19; 14 bases line up with TRBD2. This CDR3 comprises 15 residues. The trim removed 4 bases at V and 6 bases at J, leaving 2 bases unmatched. Germline lookup yields CDR1 LNHDA and CDR2 SQIVND (reference sequence). In nucleotides, the CDR3 is TGTGCCAGTAGTACTGGACTAGCGGGGGGCAATGAGCAGTTCTTC. Translation gives CASSTGLAGGNEQFF.

V is TRBV5-4 and J is TRBJ2-7; 12 bases are shared with TRBD1. J was trimmed by 7 bases and V by 0 bases; bases with no gene match: 8. CDR3 length equals 16 residues. CDR1 is SGHNT, CDR2 YYREEE, per germline (reference sequence). The CDR3 DNA follows: TGTGCCAGCAGCTTGGAACCGGGACAGGGGGCCGAGGAGCAGTACTTC. The encoded protein is CASSLEPGQGAEEQYF.

The V and J genes are TRBV2 and TRBJ1-5; 7 nucleotides agree with TRBD1. CDR1 and CDR2 (germline): SNHLY, FYNNEI. The junction had 6 bases not matched to a gene; V was cut back by 4 bases and J by 3 bases. The CDR3 is 15 amino acids. The CDR3 DNA sequence: TGTGCCAGCAGTGGAGAGACAGGGAACAATCAGCCCCAGCATTTT. This encodes CASSGETGNNQPQHF.

The rearrangement links TRBV20-1 to TRBJ1-2; TRBD1 matches 7 bases. Germline V gene lookup returns CDR1 DFQATT and CDR2 SNEGSKA (reference sequence). The CDR3 sequence is 11 residues long. This chain's CDR3 is CSVLLQGVYTF. The CDR3 nucleotides are TGCAGCGTCCTACTCCAGGGGGTGTACACCTTC.

The V gene is TRBV19, the J gene TRBJ1-1; D call uncertain. The CDR3 spans 13 residues. In germline, CDR1 is LNHDA, CDR2 SQIVND (reference sequence). V was shortened by 5 bases and J by 1 base, with 8 bases between the two germline ends. In DNA, the CDR3 is TGTGCCAGTAGTCTTGGGCCGAACACTGAAGCTTTCTTT. It translates to CASSLGPNTEAFF.

This clone was seen only once. The chain uses TRBV19 and TRBJ1-3; D ambiguous. CDR3 length: 16 residues. The V end lost 4 bases, the J end lost 0 bases, and 13 bases lay between the germline ends. Germline V gene data show CDR1 as LNHDA and CDR2 as SQIVND (reference sequence). In DNA form, the CDR3 reads TGTGCCAGTAGTAACCCCGACAAGGTCTCTGGAAACACCATATATTTT. Amino acids: CASSNPDKVSGNTIYF.

J is TRBJ1-1 and V is TRBV6-4; TRBD1 is a possible D gene (5 bases). Germline values: CDR1 MRHNA, CDR2 SNTAGT. V lost 3 bases and J lost 2, with 7 bases in between. This CDR3 comprises 13 residues. The CDR3 DNA reads as TGTGCCAGCAGTGATACAGGTAACACTGAAGCTTTCTTT. It encodes CASSDTGNTEAFF.